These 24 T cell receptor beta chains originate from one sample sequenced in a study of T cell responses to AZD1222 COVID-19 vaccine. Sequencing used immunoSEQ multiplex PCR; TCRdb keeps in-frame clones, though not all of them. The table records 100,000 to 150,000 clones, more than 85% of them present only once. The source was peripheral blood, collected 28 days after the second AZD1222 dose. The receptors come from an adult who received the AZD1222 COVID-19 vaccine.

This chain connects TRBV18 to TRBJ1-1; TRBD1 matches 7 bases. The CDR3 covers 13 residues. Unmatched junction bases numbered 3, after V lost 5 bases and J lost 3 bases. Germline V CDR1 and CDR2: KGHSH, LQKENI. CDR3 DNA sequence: TGTGCCAGCTCATCCGGACAGGACACTGAAGCTTTCTTT. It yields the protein CASSSGQDTEAFF.

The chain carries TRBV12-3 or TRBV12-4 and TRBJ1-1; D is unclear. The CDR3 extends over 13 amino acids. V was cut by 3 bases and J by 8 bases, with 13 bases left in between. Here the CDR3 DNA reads TGTGCCAGCAGTTTCGTAGGCCCCAGCGAAGCTTTCTTT. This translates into CASSFVGPSEAFF.

The CDR3 reads CASNRETGNTIYF. CDR3 nucleotide sequence: TGTGCCAGCAACAGGGAGACTGGAAACACCATATATTTT. This chain joins TRBV6-5 and TRBJ1-3, with a weak D call TRBD1 (6 bases). V gave up 7 bases and J gave up 2 bases, with 9 bases separating them. Germline V lookup: CDR1 MNHEY, CDR2 SVGAGI. The CDR3 has 13 amino acids.

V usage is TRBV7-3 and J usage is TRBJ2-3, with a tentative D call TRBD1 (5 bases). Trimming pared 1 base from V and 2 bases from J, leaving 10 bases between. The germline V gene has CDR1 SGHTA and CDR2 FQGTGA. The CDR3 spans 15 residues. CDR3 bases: TGTGCCAGCAGCTTAATAGGGGAAAACACAGATACGCAGTATTTT. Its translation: CASSLIGENTDTQYF. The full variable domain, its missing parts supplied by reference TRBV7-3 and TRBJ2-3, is GAGVSQTPSNKVTEKGKYVELRCDPISGHTALYWYRQSLGQGPEFLIYFQGTGAADDSGLPNDRFFAVRPEGSVSTLKIQRTERGDSAVYLCASSLIGENTDTQYFGPGTRLTVL.

CDR3 coding DNA: TGTGCCACCAGTGACCCCATCAGGGGGACCGGGTTCTTC. This sequence encodes CATSDPIRGTGFF. The V gene is TRBV24-1, the J gene TRBJ2-1; the match to TRBD1 covers 7 bases. Germline-derived CDR1 and CDR2 are KGHDR and SFDVKD. The CDR3 sequence is 13 residues long. The V gene end was trimmed by 4 bases and the J gene end by 15 bases; junction bases not matched to a gene: 11.

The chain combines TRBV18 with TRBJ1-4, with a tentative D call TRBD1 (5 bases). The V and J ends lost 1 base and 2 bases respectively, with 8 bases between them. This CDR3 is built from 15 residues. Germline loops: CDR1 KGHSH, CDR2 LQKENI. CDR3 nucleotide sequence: TGTGCCAGCTCACCACGAGAGGGGACTAATGAAAAACTGTTTTTT. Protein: CASSPREGTNEKLFF.

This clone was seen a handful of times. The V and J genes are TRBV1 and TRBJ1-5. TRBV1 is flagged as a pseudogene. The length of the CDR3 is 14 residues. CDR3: CTSSQDPGNQPQHF. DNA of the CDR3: TGCACCAGCAGCCAAGATCCCGGGAATCAGCCCCAGCATTTT.

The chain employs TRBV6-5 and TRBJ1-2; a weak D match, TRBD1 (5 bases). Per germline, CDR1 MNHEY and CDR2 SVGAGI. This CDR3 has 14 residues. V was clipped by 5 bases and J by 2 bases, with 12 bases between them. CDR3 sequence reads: CASSSTGLNYGYTF. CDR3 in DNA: TGTGCCAGCAGTAGCACGGGGCTAAACTATGGCTACACCTTC.

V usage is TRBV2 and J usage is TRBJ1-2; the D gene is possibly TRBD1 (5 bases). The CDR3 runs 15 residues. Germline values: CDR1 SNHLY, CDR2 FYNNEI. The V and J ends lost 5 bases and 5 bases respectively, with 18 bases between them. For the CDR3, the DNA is TGTGCCAGCAGTCGATCCACGGGACTAAGTTATGGCTACACCTTC. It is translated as CASSRSTGLSYGYTF.

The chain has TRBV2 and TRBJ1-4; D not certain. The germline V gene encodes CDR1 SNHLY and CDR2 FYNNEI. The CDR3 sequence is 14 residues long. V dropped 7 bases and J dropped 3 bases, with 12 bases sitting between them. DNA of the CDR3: TGTGCCAGCAAGGAGATTACGGCTAATGAAAAACTGTTTTTT. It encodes CASKEITANEKLFF.

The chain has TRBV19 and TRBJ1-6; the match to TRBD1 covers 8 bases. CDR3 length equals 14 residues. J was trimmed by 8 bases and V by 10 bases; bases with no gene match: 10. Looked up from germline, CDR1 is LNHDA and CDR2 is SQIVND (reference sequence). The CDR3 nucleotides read TGTGCCACCTCAGGACAGGGAGCGTATTCACCCCTCCACTTT. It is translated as CATSGQGAYSPLHF.

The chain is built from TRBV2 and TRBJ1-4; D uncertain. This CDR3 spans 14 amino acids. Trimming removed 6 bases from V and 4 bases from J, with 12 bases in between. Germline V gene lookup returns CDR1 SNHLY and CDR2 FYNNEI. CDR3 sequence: CASRAGGRNEKLFF. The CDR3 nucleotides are TGTGCCAGCAGGGCGGGAGGTCGTAATGAAAAACTGTTTTTT.

CDR3 DNA: TGTGCCTGGAGTCCGACAGTATTCCCAGATACGCAGTATTTT. Translated, it gives CAWSPTVFPDTQYF. V and J are TRBV30 and TRBJ2-3, with TRBD1 as a possible D gene (5 bases). CDR1 GTSNPN and CDR2 SVGIG come from the germline V gene (reference sequence). The CDR3 covers 14 residues. V was trimmed by 2 bases and J by 4 bases, leaving 13 bases between them.

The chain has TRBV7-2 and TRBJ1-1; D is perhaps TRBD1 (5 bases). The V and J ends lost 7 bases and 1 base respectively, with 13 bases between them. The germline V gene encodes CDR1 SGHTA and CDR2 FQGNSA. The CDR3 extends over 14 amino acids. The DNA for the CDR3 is TGTGCCAGCATAGATAGGGGAGCGAACACTGAAGCTTTCTTT. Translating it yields CASIDRGANTEAFF.

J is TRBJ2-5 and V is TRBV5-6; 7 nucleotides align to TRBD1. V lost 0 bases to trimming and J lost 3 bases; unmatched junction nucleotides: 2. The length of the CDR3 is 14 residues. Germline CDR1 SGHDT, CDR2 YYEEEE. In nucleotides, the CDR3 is TGTGCCAGCAGCTTGGTTCAGGGGGAAGAGACCCAGTACTTC. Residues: CASSLVQGEETQYF.

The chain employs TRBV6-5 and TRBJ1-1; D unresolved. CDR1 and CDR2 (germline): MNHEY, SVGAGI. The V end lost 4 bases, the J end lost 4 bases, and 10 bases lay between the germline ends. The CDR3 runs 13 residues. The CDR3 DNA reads TGTGCCAGCAGTTTATCCCGGGGCACTGAAGCTTTCTTT. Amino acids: CASSLSRGTEAFF.

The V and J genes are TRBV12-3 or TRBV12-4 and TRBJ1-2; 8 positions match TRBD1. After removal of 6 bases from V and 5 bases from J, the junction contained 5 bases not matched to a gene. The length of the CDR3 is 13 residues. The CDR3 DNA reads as TGTGCCAGCAGCGAAGACAGGGGTTATGGCTACACCTTC. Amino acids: CASSEDRGYGYTF.

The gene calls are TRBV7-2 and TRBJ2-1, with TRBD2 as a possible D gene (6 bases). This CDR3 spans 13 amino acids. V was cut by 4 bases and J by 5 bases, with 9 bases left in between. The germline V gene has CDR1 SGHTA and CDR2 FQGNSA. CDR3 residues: CASSWSGDNEQFF. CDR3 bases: TGTGCCAGCAGCTGGTCGGGGGACAATGAGCAGTTCTTC.

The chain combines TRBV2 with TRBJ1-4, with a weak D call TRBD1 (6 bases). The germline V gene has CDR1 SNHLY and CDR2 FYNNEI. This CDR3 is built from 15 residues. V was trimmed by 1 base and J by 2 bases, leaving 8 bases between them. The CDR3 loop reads CASSEGGATNEKLFF. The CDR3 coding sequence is TGTGCCAGCAGTGAAGGGGGGGCCACTAATGAAAAACTGTTTTTT.

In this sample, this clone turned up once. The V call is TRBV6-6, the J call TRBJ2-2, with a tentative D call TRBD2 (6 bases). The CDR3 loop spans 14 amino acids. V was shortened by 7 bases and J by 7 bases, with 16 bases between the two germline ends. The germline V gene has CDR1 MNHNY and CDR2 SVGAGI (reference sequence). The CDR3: CASTTGVLNGELFF. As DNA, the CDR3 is TGTGCCAGCACTACGGGGGTTTTGAACGGGGAGCTGTTTTTT.

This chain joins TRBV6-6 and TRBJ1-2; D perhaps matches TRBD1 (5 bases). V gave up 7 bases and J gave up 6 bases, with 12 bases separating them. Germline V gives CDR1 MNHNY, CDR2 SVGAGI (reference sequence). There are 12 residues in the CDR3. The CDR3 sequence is CASNPGSDGYTF. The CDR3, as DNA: TGTGCCAGCAATCCAGGGTCGGATGGCTACACCTTC.

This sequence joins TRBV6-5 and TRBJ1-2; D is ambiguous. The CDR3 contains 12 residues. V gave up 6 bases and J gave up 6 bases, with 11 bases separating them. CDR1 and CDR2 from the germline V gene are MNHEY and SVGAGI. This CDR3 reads CASRGSRDGYTF. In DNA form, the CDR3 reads TGTGCCAGCAGGGGGTCTAGGGATGGCTACACCTTC.

The CDR3 nucleotides read TGTGCCAGCAGCGTAGAGGTAGGACAGATGAACACCGGGGAGCTGTTTTTT. Translation: CASSVEVGQMNTGELFF. The V and J genes are TRBV9 and TRBJ2-2; tentative D call: TRBD1 (6 bases). The germline V gene has CDR1 SGDLS and CDR2 YYNGEE. Trimming removed 0 bases from V and 1 base from J, with 13 bases in between. CDR3 size: 17 residues.

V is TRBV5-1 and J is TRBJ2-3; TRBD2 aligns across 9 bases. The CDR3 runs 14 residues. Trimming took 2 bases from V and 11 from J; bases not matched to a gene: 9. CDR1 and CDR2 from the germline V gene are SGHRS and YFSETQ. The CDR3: CASSFPTSGQGQYF. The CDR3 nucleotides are TGCGCCAGCAGCTTCCCGACTAGCGGTCAAGGGCAGTATTTT.